A selection of T cell receptor beta chains follows, all from one sample in a study of T cell changes during pregnancy in multiple sclerosis. Assay used: immunoSEQ multiplex PCR; TCRdb lists only in-frame clones, some missing. The data show about 69,000 clones, 91% seen once. The starting material was CD4+ T cells from peripheral blood mononuclear cells, obtained in the third trimester of pregnancy. These receptors all come from a female donor in good health, enrolled as a control in a pregnancy study. The CDR3 runs from the conserved cysteine through the conserved F or W. D genes are given only for firm matches. The listing skips clone size in some rows; elsewhere it reads once, few, many or a size class.

NA	TRBV29-1	TRBJ2-5	TRBD2	TGCAGCGTTGAAGGACTAGCGGGGATGAAGACCCAGTACTTC	CSVEGLAGMKTQYF
NA	TRBV30	TRBJ2-2	NA	TGTGCATCCGTCCGGGACTTCGGGGAGCTGTTTTTT	CASVRDFGELFF
NA	TRBV19	TRBJ1-2	NA	TGTGCCACCAAACGGTCCGGGACAACTAACTATGGCTACACCTTC	CATKRSGTTNYGYTF
few	TRBV30	TRBJ1-1	TRBD1	TGTGCCTGGAGTGTACGCCCGACAGGGGGGACTGAAGCTTTCTTT	CAWSVRPTGGTEAFF
NA	TRBV6-5	TRBJ1-1	NA	TGTGCCAGCAGTTCACAGGGGAACACTGAAGCTTTCTTT	CASSSQGNTEAFF
few	TRBV14	TRBJ1-1	TRBD1	TGTGCCAGCAGCCAGAGACAGGGGTTAACTGAAGCTTTCTTT	CASSQRQGLTEAFF
NA	TRBV7-9	TRBJ2-7	TRBD1	TGTGCCAGCACCATAGGACAGGGCGCCTACGAGCAGTACTTC	CASTIGQGAYEQYF
NA	TRBV19	TRBJ2-5	NA	TGTGCCAGTACGTCGACGGGGTACGGGGAGACCCAGTACTTC	CASTSTGYGETQYF
NA	TRBV30	TRBJ2-3	TRBD2	TGTGCCTGGAGTGTGAGCGGGAGTGGAGGCACAGATACGCAGTATTTT	CAWSVSGSGGTDTQYF
NA	TRBV7-2	TRBJ1-2	TRBD1	TGTGCCAGCAGCTTTAGGCCAGGGAGGATGAGGACAGGTCATGGCTACACCTTC	CASSFRPGRMRTGHGYTF
NA	TRBV13	TRBJ2-1	NA	TGTGCCAGCAGCTCCCTTCAGTGGGGCGCGATTATGGACAATGAGCAGTTCTTC	CASSSLQWGAIMDNEQFF
NA	TRBV4-2	TRBJ1-4	TRBD1	TGTGCCAGCAGCCAACATAAGGGACAGGGCCTGGAAAAACTGTTTTTT	CASSQHKGQGLEKLFF
NA	TRBV18	TRBJ1-1	NA	TGTGCCAGCTCACCATCGAGGGAAGGCACTGAAGCTTTCTTT	CASSPSREGTEAFF
NA	TRBV7-2	TRBJ1-1	TRBD1	TGTGCCAGCAGCTCCCCGGACAGGGTTTCGCAAAGGGGTTTCTTT	CASSSPDRVSQRGFF
NA	TRBV29-1	TRBJ2-1	TRBD1	TGCAGCGCCCGGGACAGTAATTCTAAAACCAATGAGCAGTTCTTC	CSARDSNSKTNEQFF
NA	TRBV2	TRBJ2-3	TRBD2	TGTGCCAGCACAGGGTCTAGCGGGGGAGATACGCAGTATTTT	CASTGSSGGDTQYF
NA	TRBV2	TRBJ1-4	TRBD1	TGTGCCAGCAGTTGGCAGGGGGAAGCTAATGAAAAACTGTTTTTT	CASSWQGEANEKLFF
NA	TRBV15	TRBJ2-2	TRBD1	TGTGCCACCAGCAGGGACAGGGGTGCAGCCGGGGAGCTGTTTTTT	CATSRDRGAAGELFF
NA	TRBV10-3	TRBJ2-3	TRBD2	TGTGCCATCGCAGTAGCGGGGGTTGCCACAGATACGCAGTATTTT	CAIAVAGVATDTQYF
NA	TRBV19	TRBJ2-7	TRBD1	TGTGCCAGTAGTATAGCCGGACAGGGGGCGAAGGAGCAGTACTTC	CASSIAGQGAKEQYF
NA	TRBV7-2	TRBJ1-5	TRBD1	TGTGCCAGCAGCTTTGAAGCCGGGACAGGGGATCAGCCCCAGCATTTT	CASSFEAGTGDQPQHF
NA	TRBV7-2	TRBJ2-3	TRBD2	TGTGCCAGCCGGACTAGCGGCACAGATACGCAGTATTTT	CASRTSGTDTQYF
NA	TRBV6-6	TRBJ2-1	NA	TGTGCCAGCAGTTACACAACCACAGGGAATGAGCAGTTCTTC	CASSYTTTGNEQFF
NA	TRBV27	TRBJ1-5	TRBD1	TGTGCCAGCAGGAAGAGGGGGACAGCTCAAAATAGCAATCAGCCCCAGCATTTT	CASRKRGTAQNSNQPQHF
NA	TRBV5-5	TRBJ1-1	TRBD1	TGTGCCAGCAGCGGGATGACAGGGGAGGCCACTGAAGCTTTCTTT	CASSGMTGEATEAFF
NA	TRBV7-9	TRBJ1-2	NA	TGTGCCAGCAGCGAAACCCAGGGTTATCGGAATGACTACACCTTC	CASSETQGYRNDYTF
NA	TRBV15	TRBJ2-2	NA	TGTGCCACCAGCAGAGATATGGTCGGTTCGAACACCGGGGAGCTGTTTTTT	CATSRDMVGSNTGELFF
NA	TRBV29-1	TRBJ1-1	NA	TGCAGCGTGGCAACAGGTGGGAACACTGAAGCTTTCTTT	CSVATGGNTEAFF
NA	TRBV25-1	TRBJ2-5	TRBD2	TGTGCCAGCAGTGAATGGGAGGGGCAGACCCAGTACTTC	CASSEWEGQTQYF
NA	TRBV11-3	TRBJ1-2	NA	TGTGCCAGCAGCTTAGTAGCTTCGGGGGTTGGTGGCTACACCTTC	CASSLVASGVGGYTF
once	TRBV23-1	TRBJ1-5	NA	TGCGCCAGCAGTCAATGTTCCAGTGGTAGCAATCAGCCCCAGCATTTT	CASSQCSSGSNQPQHF
once	TRBV19	TRBJ1-5	NA	TGTGCCAGTGGGCAGCATCAGCCCCAGCATTTT	CASGQHQPQHF
NA	TRBV9	TRBJ1-2	NA	TGTGCCAGCAGCGCCAATGGAGGCTATGGCTACACCTTC	CASSANGGYGYTF
NA	TRBV5-6	TRBJ1-5	NA	TGTGCCAGCAGCTTGGCCAGAAACAATCAGCCCCAGCATTTT	CASSLARNNQPQHF
NA	TRBV30	TRBJ1-3	NA	TGTGCCTGGAGTGTGCACAGGGTCTCTGGAAACACCATATATTTT	CAWSVHRVSGNTIYF
NA	TRBV18	TRBJ1-2	TRBD1	TGTGCCAGCTCACCATTAAGTCCGGGACAGGGCATAAGCTACTATGGCTACACCTTC	CASSPLSPGQGISYYGYTF
NA	TRBV18	TRBJ1-1	TRBD1	TGTGCCAGCTCAGAAGACAGGGGGGCTGAAGCTTTCTTT	CASSEDRGAEAFF
NA	TRBV9	TRBJ2-7	TRBD1	TGTGCCAGCAGTCCGACCCAGGGGGCGCGGTACGAGCAGTACTTC	CASSPTQGARYEQYF
NA	TRBV11-3	TRBJ2-7	TRBD1	TGTGCCAGCAGCTCCAAGAGGACAGGGGGCAAAAACGAGCAGTACTTC	CASSSKRTGGKNEQYF
NA	TRBV29-1	TRBJ2-1	TRBD1	TGCAGCGTTGGGACAGGGGACAATGAGCAGTTCTTC	CSVGTGDNEQFF
NA	TRBV5-4	TRBJ2-3	NA	TGTGCCAGCAGCCCTGAGGTCACAGATACGCAGTATTTT	CASSPEVTDTQYF
NA	TRBV7-2	TRBJ1-1	NA	TGTGCCAGCAGCTTAGGTTATAGCCACAACACTGAAGCTTTCTTT	CASSLGYSHNTEAFF
few	TRBV12-5	TRBJ1-1	TRBD1	TGTGCTAGTGGTCGACAGGGGGACACTGAAGCTTTCTTT	CASGRQGDTEAFF
few	TRBV7-2	TRBJ1-1	NA	TGTGCCAGCAGCTTAGTACCGGGGAACACTGAAGCTTTCTTT	CASSLVPGNTEAFF
NA	TRBV11-1	TRBJ1-1	TRBD1	TGTGCCAGCAGCTCCCAGGGGGACACTGAAGCTTTCTTT	CASSSQGDTEAFF
NA	TRBV28	TRBJ2-7	NA	TGTGCCAGCAGCCGCCCCCGGGGGGCCGAAACCTACGAGCAGTACTTC	CASSRPRGAETYEQYF
NA	TRBV5-4	TRBJ2-1	TRBD2	TGTGCCAGCAGCAGGGGCGGGGGGGACTACAATGAGCAGTTCTTC	CASSRGGGDYNEQFF
NA	TRBV18	TRBJ2-5	TRBD2	TGTGCCAGCTCACCGAAGGCTAGCGGGGGAGCAAAAGAGACCCAGTACTTC	CASSPKASGGAKETQYF
NA	TRBV9	TRBJ1-3	NA	TGTGCCAGCAGCGTCCGGGGGACTACCTCTGGAAACACCATATATTTT	CASSVRGTTSGNTIYF
once	TRBV11-3	TRBJ2-3	TRBD2	TGTGCCAGCAGCTTAGTAGGGCTAGCGGGCGCTGCTGGTACGCAGTATTTT	CASSLVGLAGAAGTQYF
NA	TRBV27	TRBJ1-5	NA	TGTGCCAGCAGTTACAGGGATTCGAATCAGCCCCAGCATTTT	CASSYRDSNQPQHF